Following are 17 T cell receptor beta chains from one sample sequenced in a study of long-term antiretroviral therapy in people with HIV. Run at survey level, the immunoSEQ assay was version v3.0. Only in-frame clones appear in the TCRdb table, and some are missing; sequencing was by immunoSEQ multiplex PCR. The sample has roughly 40,000 clones; 94% are singletons. Sequencing was performed on unsorted PBMCs, taken around 9 years after starting antiretroviral therapy. These receptor sequences come from a man aged 25 to 40 with HIV.

This clone was seen just once. The V call is TRBV4-2, the J call TRBJ2-1; 10 nucleotides align to TRBD1. V trimming: 1 base; J trimming: 13 bases; junction bases outside the gene matches: 10. The CDR3 runs 15 residues. In germline, CDR1 is LGHNA, CDR2 YNFKEQ. The CDR3 bases are TGTGCCAGCAGCCAAGCATCCGGGGACAGGGGATTCCAGTTCTTC. This gives the protein CASSQASGDRGFQFF.

The rearrangement uses TRBV5-6 and TRBJ2-5, with TRBD1 matching 7 bases. The V segment lost 5 bases and the J segment 4 bases; nucleotides outside the gene matches: 11. The CDR3 has 15 amino acids. The germline V gene encodes CDR1 SGHDT and CDR2 YYEEEE. CDR3 residues: CASRETGSKRETQYF. Written as DNA, the CDR3 is TGTGCCAGCAGGGAGACAGGGTCAAAAAGAGAGACCCAGTACTTC.

The chain carries TRBV28 and TRBJ2-7; D ambiguous. V lost 6 bases and J lost 3, with 9 bases in between. CDR3 length: 12 amino acids. Germline V CDR1 and CDR2: MDHEN, SYDVKM. In nucleotides, the CDR3 is TGTGCCAGCAGCCGGACGGGCTACGAGCAGTACTTC. Translating gives CASSRTGYEQYF.

This chain connects TRBV5-5 to TRBJ1-2; no clear D. This CDR3 is built from 14 residues. CDR1 and CDR2 (germline): SGHKS, YYEKEE (reference sequence). V lost 3 bases to trimming and J lost 3 bases, with 12 bases between them. Written as DNA, the CDR3 is TGTGCCAGCAGCTCGGCCATACTCCACTATGGCTACACCTTC. As protein: CASSSAILHYGYTF.

The chain combines TRBV7-9 with TRBJ1-5; D gene unclear. V lost 4 bases to trimming and J lost 2 bases, with 6 bases between them. The CDR3 sequence is 13 residues long. Germline lookup yields CDR1 SEHNR and CDR2 FQNEAQ (reference sequence). CDR3 residues: CASSSSGNQPQHF. CDR3 sequence (DNA): TGTGCCAGCAGCTCGAGCGGCAATCAGCCCCAGCATTTT.

The V call is TRBV28, the J call TRBJ1-5; a weak D match, TRBD1 (6 bases). The CDR3 runs 16 residues. The germline V gene encodes CDR1 MDHEN and CDR2 SYDVKM. Trimming shortened V by 7 bases and J by 5 bases, and 21 bases separated the two germline ends. CDR3 nucleotide sequence: TGTGCCAGCAACGTTCGGCCCCGACAGGACCATCAGCCCCAGCATTTT. Translating gives CASNVRPRQDHQPQHF.

This chain uses TRBV11-2 with TRBJ1-2; the match to TRBD1 covers 9 bases. The trim removed 7 bases at V and 3 bases at J, leaving 6 bases unmatched. Looked up from germline, CDR1 is SGHAT and CDR2 is FQNNGV. The CDR3 spans 14 residues. This CDR3 is CASNQQGADYGYTF. As DNA, the CDR3 is TGTGCCAGCAACCAACAGGGGGCTGACTATGGCTACACCTTC.

The rearrangement links TRBV7-2 to TRBJ2-5; D is uncertain. The CDR3 consists of 13 residues. Germline CDR1 SGHTA, CDR2 FQGNSA. Deletions cut 5 bases from V and 5 bases from J, with 12 bases between. The CDR3 protein is CASSRVWDETQYF. The CDR3 DNA is TGTGCCAGCAGCCGGGTGTGGGATGAGACCCAGTACTTC.

The chain has TRBV2 and TRBJ1-5, with D tentatively TRBD1 (6 bases). The CDR3 has 15 residues. Germline assignment: CDR1 SNHLY and CDR2 FYNNEI. V gave up 8 bases and J gave up 0 bases, with 14 bases separating them. CDR3 residues: CASHPGGYSNQPQHF. Here the CDR3 DNA reads TGTGCCAGCCATCCGGGGGGCTATAGCAATCAGCCCCAGCATTTT.

The V and J genes are TRBV2 and TRBJ1-1; possibly TRBD1 for D (5 bases). The CDR3 is made up of 14 amino acids. The V end lost 8 bases, the J end lost 1 base, and 14 bases lay between the germline ends. CDR1 and CDR2 (germline): SNHLY, FYNNEI. CDR3 bases: TGTGCCAGCCGCCCGGGACCAACGAACACTGAAGCTTTCTTT. Protein: CASRPGPTNTEAFF. The whole variable domain, filled in from reference TRBV2 and TRBJ1-1, reads EPEVTQTPSHQVTQMGQEVILRCVPISNHLYFYWYRQILGQKVEFLVSFYNNEISEKSEIFDDQFSVERPDGSNFTLKIRSTKLEDSAMYFCASRPGPTNTEAFFGQGTRLTVV.

The chain links TRBV28 to TRBJ1-4; D is undetermined. The CDR3 sequence is 15 residues long. In germline, CDR1 is MDHEN, CDR2 SYDVKM. Trimming took off 5 bases at V and 3 bases at J, with 13 bases between the two ends. In DNA form, the CDR3 reads TGTGCCAGCAGTGTACTCGGACGCTCTAATGAAAAACTGTTTTTT. Protein: CASSVLGRSNEKLFF.

The CDR3 is CASSFDSNQETQYF. CDR3 bases: TGTGCCAGCAGCTTTGACAGTAACCAAGAGACCCAGTACTTC. The genes are TRBV7-3 and TRBJ2-5; a possible D gene is TRBD1 (5 bases). The CDR3 runs to 14 residues. With 3 bases removed from V and 0 bases from J, the gap between germline ends came to 8 bases. In germline, CDR1 is SGHTA, CDR2 FQGTGA.

The CDR3 loop reads CAISERTGSYGYTF. In DNA, the CDR3 is TGTGCCATCAGTGAACGGACAGGGTCCTATGGCTACACCTTC. V is TRBV10-3 and J is TRBJ1-2; 8 bases map to TRBD1. Trimming at V came to 3 bases and at J to 4 bases, leaving 4 bases not matched to a gene. The CDR3 loop spans 14 amino acids. The germline V gene has CDR1 ENHRY and CDR2 SYGVKD.

The chain uses TRBV11-2 and TRBJ2-5; 11 nucleotides match TRBD1. Germline values: CDR1 SGHAT, CDR2 FQNNGV. Trimming at V came to 4 bases and at J to 1 base, leaving 2 bases not matched to a gene. The CDR3 consists of 15 residues. The chain's CDR3 is CASSYGTGGQETQYF. The CDR3 DNA reads TGTGCCAGCAGCTACGGGACAGGGGGCCAAGAGACCCAGTACTTC.

The chain joins TRBV5-5 to TRBJ2-2; TRBD1 matches 8 bases. With V trimmed by 8 bases and J by 4 bases, 7 bases remained unmatched. This CDR3 contains 14 residues. In germline, CDR1 is SGHKS, CDR2 YYEKEE (reference sequence). CDR3 in amino acids: CASEQGEVTGELFF. Written as DNA, the CDR3 is TGTGCCAGTGAACAGGGGGAGGTCACCGGGGAGCTGTTTTTT. Full variable domain (rest looked up from reference TRBV5-5 and TRBJ2-2): DAGVTQSPTHLIKTRGQQVTLRCSPISGHKSVSWYQQVLGQGPQFIFQYYEKEERGRGNFPDRFSARQFPNYSSELNVNALLLGDSALYLCASEQGEVTGELFFGEGSRLTVL.

V is TRBV7-3 and J is TRBJ2-1; D unresolved. The V gene lost 0 bases and the J gene lost 4 bases, with 10 bases spanning the gap. The CDR3 is made up of 15 amino acids. Germline lookup yields CDR1 SGHTA and CDR2 FQGTGA. The CDR3 nucleotides read TGTGCCAGCAGCTTAACGCTGGGCGGTTACAATGAGCAGTTCTTC. Its translation is CASSLTLGGYNEQFF.

The chain links TRBV10-2 to TRBJ2-7; D uncertain. The germline gives CDR1 WSHSY, CDR2 SAAADI. V gave up 8 bases and J gave up 3 bases, with 5 bases separating them. This CDR3 has 10 residues. The CDR3 region has the DNA TGCGCCAGCGGCGACTACGAGCAGTACTTC. Protein: CASGDYEQYF.